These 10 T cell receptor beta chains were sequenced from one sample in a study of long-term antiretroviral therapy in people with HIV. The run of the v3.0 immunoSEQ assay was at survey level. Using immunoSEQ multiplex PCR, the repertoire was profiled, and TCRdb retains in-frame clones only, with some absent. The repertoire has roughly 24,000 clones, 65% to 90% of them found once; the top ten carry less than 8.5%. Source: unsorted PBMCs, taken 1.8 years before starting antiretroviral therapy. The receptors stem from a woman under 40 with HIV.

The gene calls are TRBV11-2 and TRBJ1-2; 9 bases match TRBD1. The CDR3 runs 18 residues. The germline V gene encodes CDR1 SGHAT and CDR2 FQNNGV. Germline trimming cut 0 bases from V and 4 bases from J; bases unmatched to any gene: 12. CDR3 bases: TGTGCCAGCAGCTTAGATGGTGTCAGGACAGGGGTCCTCTATGGCTACACCTTC. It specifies CASSLDGVRTGVLYGYTF.

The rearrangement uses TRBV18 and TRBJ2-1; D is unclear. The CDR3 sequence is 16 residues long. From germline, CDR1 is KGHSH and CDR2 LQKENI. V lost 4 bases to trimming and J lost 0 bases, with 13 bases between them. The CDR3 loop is CASSQELRSSYNEQFF. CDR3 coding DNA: TGTGCCAGCTCACAGGAACTTAGGAGCTCCTACAATGAGCAGTTCTTC.

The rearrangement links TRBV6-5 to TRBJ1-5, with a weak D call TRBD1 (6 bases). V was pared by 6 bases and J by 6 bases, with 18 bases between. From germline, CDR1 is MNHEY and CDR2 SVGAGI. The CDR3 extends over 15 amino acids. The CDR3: CASSPTGLGGQPQHF. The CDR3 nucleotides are TGTGCCAGCAGCCCAACAGGGTTGGGTGGTCAGCCCCAGCATTTT.

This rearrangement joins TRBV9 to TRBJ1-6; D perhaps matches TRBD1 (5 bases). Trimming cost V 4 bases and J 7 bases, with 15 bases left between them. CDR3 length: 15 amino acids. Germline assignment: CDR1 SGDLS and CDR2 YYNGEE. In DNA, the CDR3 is TGTGCCAGCAGCCCCTCGGGGCGCTTAAATTCACCCCTCCACTTT. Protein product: CASSPSGRLNSPLHF.

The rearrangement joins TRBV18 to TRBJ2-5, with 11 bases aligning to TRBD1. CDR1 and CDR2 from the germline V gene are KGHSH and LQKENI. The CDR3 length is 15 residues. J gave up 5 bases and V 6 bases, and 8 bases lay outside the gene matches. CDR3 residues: CASSPRTGGFETQYF. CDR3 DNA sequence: TGTGCCAGCTCCCCTCGGACAGGGGGCTTTGAGACCCAGTACTTC.

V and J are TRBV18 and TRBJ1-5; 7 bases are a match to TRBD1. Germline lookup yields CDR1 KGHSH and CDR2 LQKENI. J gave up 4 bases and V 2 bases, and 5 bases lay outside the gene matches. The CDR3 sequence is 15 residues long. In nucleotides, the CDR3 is TGTGCCAGCTCACCATCGACAGGGTCGAATCAGCCCCAGCATTTT. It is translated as CASSPSTGSNQPQHF.

CDR3 region: CAYRGDYGYTF. The CDR3, as DNA: TGTGCCTATCGGGGGGACTATGGCTACACCTTC. This sequence joins TRBV7-2 and TRBJ1-2, with TRBD1 as a possible D gene (5 bases). Trimming removed 11 bases from V and 3 bases from J, with 10 bases in between. The CDR3 runs to 11 residues. The germline V gene has CDR1 SGHTA and CDR2 FQGNSA.

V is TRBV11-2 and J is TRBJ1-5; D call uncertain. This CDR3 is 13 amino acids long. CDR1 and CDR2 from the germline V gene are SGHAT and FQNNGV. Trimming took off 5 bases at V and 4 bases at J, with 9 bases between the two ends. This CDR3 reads CASSMTGNQPQHF. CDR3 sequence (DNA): TGTGCCAGCAGCATGACGGGTAATCAGCCCCAGCATTTT. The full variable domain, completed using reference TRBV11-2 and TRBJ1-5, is EAGVAQSPRYKIIEKRQSVAFWCNPISGHATLYWYQQILGQGPKLLIQFQNNGVVDDSQLPKDRFSAERLKGVDSTLKIQPAKLEDSAVYLCASSMTGNQPQHFGDGTRLSIL.

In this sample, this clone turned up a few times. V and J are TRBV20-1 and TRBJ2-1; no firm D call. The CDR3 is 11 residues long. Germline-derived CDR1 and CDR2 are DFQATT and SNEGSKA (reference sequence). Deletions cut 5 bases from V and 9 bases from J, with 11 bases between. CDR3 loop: CSALYLSEQFF. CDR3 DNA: TGCAGTGCTCTGTACCTAAGTGAGCAGTTCTTC.

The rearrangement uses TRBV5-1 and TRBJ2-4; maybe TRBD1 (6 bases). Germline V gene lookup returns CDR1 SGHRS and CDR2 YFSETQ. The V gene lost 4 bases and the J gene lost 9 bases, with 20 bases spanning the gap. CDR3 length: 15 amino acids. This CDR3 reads CASSQLGGEGAIQYF. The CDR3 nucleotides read TGCGCCAGCAGCCAATTAGGGGGTGAAGGAGCCATTCAGTACTTC.